Listed below are T cell receptor beta chains from one sample, sequenced in a study of shared clonotypes between healthy human individuals. Clones were sequenced by immunoSEQ multiplex PCR, and TCRdb holds only the in-frame ones, with some missing. The top ten clones hold roughly 0.13% of a sample with some 2,100,000 clones, approximately 94% of them seen once. The sequenced sample was naive CD4+ T cells sorted from blood. The source of these receptors is a man between 18 and 35 years old in good health. The CDR3 runs from the conserved cysteine through the conserved F or W. D genes are given only for firm matches. Size is stated for part of the rows, as once, few or many counts, or as a class when the clone is expanded.

clone size	D gene	J gene	V gene	CDR3 DNA	CDR3 protein
.	.	TRBJ1-2	TRBV30	TGTGCCTGGAAAAGGGTACACAACGAACCTAACTATGGCTACACCTTC	CAWKRVHNEPNYGYTF
.	.	TRBJ1-4	TRBV28	TGTGCCAGCAGTCATTATTCCTTGCCCGAGGGGGAAAAACTGTTTTTT	CASSHYSLPEGEKLFF
.	.	TRBJ1-1	TRBV18	TGTGCCAGCTCATTAGGGGTTTTGGCTGAAGCTTTCTTT	CASSLGVLAEAFF
.	.	TRBJ1-3	TRBV11-2	TGTGCCAGCAGCTTATCCGACTCCTCCTCTGGAAACACCATATATTTT	CASSLSDSSSGNTIYF
.	.	TRBJ2-3	TRBV2	TGTGCCAGCAGTGACAGGGACTTAATAACGCAGTATTTT	CASSDRDLITQYF
.	.	TRBJ2-7	TRBV6-6	TGTGCCAGCAGTGGGGGGCAGGGGTTCAACGAGCAGTACTTC	CASSGGQGFNEQYF
.	TRBD2	TRBJ2-1	TRBV10-3	TGTGCCACCATGGGACTAGCGGACTACAATGAGCAGTTCTTC	CATMGLADYNEQFF
.	.	TRBJ2-3	TRBV10-3	TGTGCCATCGAGGCAGGAGCGGCAGATACGCAGTATTTT	CAIEAGAADTQYF
.	.	TRBJ2-7	TRBV7-9	TGTGCCAGCAGCCTTTGGCGAGGTCACAACGAGCAGTACTTC	CASSLWRGHNEQYF
.	TRBD1	TRBJ2-1	TRBV10-3	TGTGCCGTGGGACAGGGTGTTGGGAATGAGCAGTTCTTC	CAVGQGVGNEQFF
.	TRBD1	TRBJ1-5	TRBV6-1	TGTGCCAGCCGAGGGACAGGGCAGAGCAATCAGCCCCAGCATTTT	CASRGTGQSNQPQHF
.	TRBD1	TRBJ1-5	TRBV27	TGTGCCAGTAGTAGGACAGGGCGAGATCCCTTGGGCAATCAGCCCCAGCATTTT	CASSRTGRDPLGNQPQHF
.	TRBD1	TRBJ2-7	TRBV30	TGTGCCTGGTCCCAGGGGGCAAGCTACGAGCAGTACTTC	CAWSQGASYEQYF
.	.	TRBJ1-4	TRBV6-5	TGTGCCAGCGCTGCTAGGTCTCGGACTAATGAAAAACTGTTTTTT	CASAARSRTNEKLFF
.	.	TRBJ2-3	TRBV28	TGTGCCAGCAGTTCGCCGGGGACAGATACGCAGTATTTT	CASSSPGTDTQYF
.	TRBD1	TRBJ2-1	TRBV5-1	TGCGCCAGCAGCGAGGGACAGGGACGCTACAATGAGCAGTTCTTC	CASSEGQGRYNEQFF
.	TRBD2	TRBJ2-5	TRBV5-5	TGTGCCAGCAGTCACGATCGGACTAGCGGGAGCCAAGAGACCCAGTACTTC	CASSHDRTSGSQETQYF
.	.	TRBJ1-1	TRBV5-5	TGTGCCAGCAGCTGGGGTGAAGGGACTGAAGCTTTCTTT	CASSWGEGTEAFF
.	.	TRBJ1-5	TRBV6-5	TGTGCCAGCAGTTACTCGCCAAGCAATCAGCCCCAGCATTTT	CASSYSPSNQPQHF
.	.	TRBJ1-2	TRBV28	TGTGCCAGCAGTTTAATCACGGTTGGCGGGGATACCTTC	CASSLITVGGDTF
.	TRBD2	TRBJ2-5	TRBV29-1	TGCAGCGGGGACTATGGCAGTAAAGAGACCCAGTACTTC	CSGDYGSKETQYF
.	TRBD1	TRBJ2-7	TRBV5-1	TGCGCCAGCAGCTTATATGGACAGGGCTACGAGCAGTACTTC	CASSLYGQGYEQYF
.	.	TRBJ2-1	TRBV5-6	TGTGCCAGCAGGATGGGAGGGGGCCTAAGCGAGCAGTTCTTC	CASRMGGGLSEQFF
.	.	TRBJ2-3	TRBV6-5	TGTGCCAGCAGTTACGCCACTAACCCTAGCACAGATACGCAGTATTTT	CASSYATNPSTDTQYF
once	.	TRBJ2-5	TRBV28	TGTGCCAGCAGTACCCGGGGCAAAGGGGAGACCCAGTACTTC	CASSTRGKGETQYF
.	TRBD1	TRBJ2-5	TRBV7-6	TGTGCCAGCAGCGACAGGGGGCAACAAGAGACCCAGTACTTC	CASSDRGQQETQYF
.	TRBD2	TRBJ2-7	TRBV5-4	TGTGCCAGCACCATTAGCGGGAGGGCCCCCTACGAGCAGTACTTC	CASTISGRAPYEQYF
.	.	TRBJ1-2	TRBV15	TGTGCCACCAGCAGAGCCAGGGAAGGCTATGGCTACACCTTC	CATSRAREGYGYTF
many	.	TRBJ1-1	TRBV18	TGTGCCAGCTCACCAGGGAACACTGAAGCTTTCTTT	CASSPGNTEAFF
.	.	TRBJ2-5	TRBV6-6	TGTGCCAGCAGTTACCCAGGGACGGAGACCCAGTACTTC	CASSYPGTETQYF
.	.	TRBJ2-7	TRBV4-3	TGCGCCAGCAGCCAAGAAAGGGGGGGGAGGGACGAGCAGTACTTC	CASSQERGGRDEQYF
.	TRBD1	TRBJ2-7	TRBV6-1	TGTGCCAGCAGTGAAGCTTATCTCTTAGGGACAGCCCCCTACGAGCAGTACTTC	CASSEAYLLGTAPYEQYF
.	TRBD1	TRBJ2-7	TRBV5-1	TGCGCCAGCAGCCTCTCAGGGGGCAGCTCCAAAGAGCAGTACTTC	CASSLSGGSSKEQYF
.	.	TRBJ1-1	TRBV27	TGTGCCAGCAGGGGCTGGGTGAACACTGAAGCTTTCTTT	CASRGWVNTEAFF
.	.	TRBJ1-4	TRBV5-1	TGCGCCAGCAGCTTTGGGGGCGCGAATGAAAAACTGTTTTTT	CASSFGGANEKLFF
once	.	TRBJ1-3	TRBV29-1	TGCAGCGTCGGAACAGGGGGAAACACCATATATTTT	CSVGTGGNTIYF
.	.	TRBJ1-5	TRBV6-1	TGTGCCAGCTACGGGCATATAACAGGAAATCAGCCCCAGCATTTT	CASYGHITGNQPQHF
.	.	TRBJ2-3	TRBV5-1	TGCGCCAGCAGCTTAGACTACCTCACAGATACGCAGTATTTT	CASSLDYLTDTQYF
.	TRBD2	TRBJ2-3	TRBV5-1	TGCGCCAGCAGCTTGATGCGGGAGGCAGATACGCAGTATTTT	CASSLMREADTQYF
.	.	TRBJ2-3	TRBV7-8	TGTGCCAGCAGCTACCCGGGTGCGATCACAGATACGCAGTATTTT	CASSYPGAITDTQYF
.	.	TRBJ1-6	TRBV6-5	TGTGCCAGCAGTTATCAGCCCGGGACAAGTAATTCACCCCTCCACTTT	CASSYQPGTSNSPLHF
.	.	TRBJ2-7	TRBV2	TGTGCCAGCGGATCCCAGGCCCTGGGCGAGCAGTACTTC	CASGSQALGEQYF